This T cell receptor beta chain was profiled in a study of identical twins. It was template switching that added a universal primer site, and there were unique molecular identifiers on the cDNA. TCRdb re-derived calls from the 5' RACE reads in MiXCR, one entry per CDR3 protein. This sample has a few hundred thousand distinct CDR3 sequences; 20% to 25% occur once, and the top ten carry 2.9%. The junction had 8 bases not matched to a gene; V was cut back by 5 bases and J by 5 bases. CDR1 and CDR2 (germline): DFQATT, SNEGSKA (reference sequence). This CDR3 comprises 14 residues. The data were also submitted as part of a second study, on T cells expressing NK-cell markers.

The sequencing sample was made of CD4+ T cells sorted from blood. The rearrangement uses TRBV20-1 and TRBJ2-5, with 10 bases matching TRBD1. The receptor was isolated from a woman between 18 and 29 years old in good health. This CDR3 is CSALIRDRGETQYF. In nucleotides, the CDR3 is TGCAGTGCTCTTATCAGGGACAGGGGCGAGACCCAGTACTTC.